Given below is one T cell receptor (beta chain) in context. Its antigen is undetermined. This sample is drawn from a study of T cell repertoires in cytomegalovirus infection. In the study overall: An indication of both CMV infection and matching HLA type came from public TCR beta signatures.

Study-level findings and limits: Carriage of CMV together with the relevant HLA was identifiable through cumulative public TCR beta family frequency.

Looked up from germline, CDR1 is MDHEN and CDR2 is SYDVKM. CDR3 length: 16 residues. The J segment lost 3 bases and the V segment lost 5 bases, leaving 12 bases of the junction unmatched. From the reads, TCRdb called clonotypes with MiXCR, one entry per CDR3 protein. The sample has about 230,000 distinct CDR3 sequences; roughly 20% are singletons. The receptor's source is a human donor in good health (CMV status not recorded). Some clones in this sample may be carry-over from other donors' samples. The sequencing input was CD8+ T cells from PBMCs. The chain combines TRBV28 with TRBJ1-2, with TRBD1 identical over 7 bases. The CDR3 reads CASSPTGRGLDYGYTF. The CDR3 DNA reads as TGTGCCAGCAGTCCGACAGGGAGAGGTTTGGACTATGGCTACACCTTC.